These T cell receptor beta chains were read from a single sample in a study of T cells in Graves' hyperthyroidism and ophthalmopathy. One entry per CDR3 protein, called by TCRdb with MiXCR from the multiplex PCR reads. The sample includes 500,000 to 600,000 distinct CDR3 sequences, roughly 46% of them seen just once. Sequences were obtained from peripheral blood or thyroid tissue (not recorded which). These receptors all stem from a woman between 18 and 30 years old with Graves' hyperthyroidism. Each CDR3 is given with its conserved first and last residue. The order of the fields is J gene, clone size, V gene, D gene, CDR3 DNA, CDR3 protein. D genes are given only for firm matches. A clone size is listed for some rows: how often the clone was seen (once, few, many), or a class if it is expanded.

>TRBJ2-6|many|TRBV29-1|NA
TGCAGCGTTGAGGCCAGCACCCTCTCTGGGGCCAACGTCCTGACTTTC
CSVEASTLSGANVLTF
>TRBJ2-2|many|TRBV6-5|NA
TGTGCCAGCAGTCCCGAGGGAGGACGGAGCGGGGAGCTGTTTTTT
CASSPEGGRSGELFF
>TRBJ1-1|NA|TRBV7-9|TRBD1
TGTGCCAGCAGCCTAGGACAGGAGGGGACAGCTTTCTTT
CASSLGQEGTAFF
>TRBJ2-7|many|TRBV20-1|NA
TGCAGTGCTAGTGCCCAGGCCGAGCAGTACTTC
CSASAQAEQYF
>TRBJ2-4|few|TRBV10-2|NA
TGCGCCAGCAGTGAGAGCAGTTCAGACATTCAGTACTTC
CASSESSSDIQYF
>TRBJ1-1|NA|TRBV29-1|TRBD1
TGCAGCGTTGTAGGGGGCGGCCCTGAAGCTTTCTTT
CSVVGGGPEAFF
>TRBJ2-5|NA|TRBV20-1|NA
TGCAGTGCTAGAGACCAAAGAGGGACCCAGTACTTC
CSARDQRGTQYF
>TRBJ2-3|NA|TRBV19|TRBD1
TGTGCCAGTAGTATACTGGCAGGGGGTTCCACAGATACGCAGTATTTT
CASSILAGGSTDTQYF
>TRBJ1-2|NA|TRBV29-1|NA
TGCAGCCTCACGACAGGAGGTTATGGCTACACCTTC
CSLTTGGYGYTF
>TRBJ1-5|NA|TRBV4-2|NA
TGTGCCAGCAGCCAAGACGGGGTACGGGGCTATCAGCCCCAGCATTTT
CASSQDGVRGYQPQHF
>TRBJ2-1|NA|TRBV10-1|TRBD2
TGCGCCAGCAGTGGCGGGACTAGCGGGGATTACAATGAGCAGTTCTTC
CASSGGTSGDYNEQFF
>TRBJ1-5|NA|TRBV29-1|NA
TGCAGCGTTGCGGTAGGGCAGCCCCAGCATTTT
CSVAVGQPQHF
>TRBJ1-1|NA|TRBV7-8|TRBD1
TGTGCCGGCAGCTTGTACAGGGGGAATAAAGCTTTCTTT
CAGSLYRGNKAFF
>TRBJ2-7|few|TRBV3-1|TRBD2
TGTGCCAGCAGCCACCCCACCGGGACTAGCGGGAAACTAGTCTACGAGCAGTACTTC
CASSHPTGTSGKLVYEQYF
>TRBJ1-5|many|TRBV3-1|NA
TGTGCCAGCAGCGGGAGGGGTAGCAATCAGCCCCAGCATTTT
CASSGRGSNQPQHF
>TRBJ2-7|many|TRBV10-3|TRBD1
TGTGCCATCAGATCCGGGACAGGGTCGTACGAGCAGTACTTC
CAIRSGTGSYEQYF
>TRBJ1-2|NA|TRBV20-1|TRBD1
TGCAGTGCTAGAGTCATCGGGACAGGGGAACGCTACACCTTC
CSARVIGTGERYTF
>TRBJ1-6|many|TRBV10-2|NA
TGCGCCAGCAGAGGTCAGACGGATTCACCCCTCCACTTT
CASRGQTDSPLHF
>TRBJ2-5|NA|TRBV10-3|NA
TGTGCCAGCAGTACCCCGGGGACGAGGGAGACCCAGTACTTC
CASSTPGTRETQYF
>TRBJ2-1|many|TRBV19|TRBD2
TGTGCCAGTAGTGGGGGACTAGCGGGAGGGCCCTACAATGAGCAGTTCTTC
CASSGGLAGGPYNEQFF
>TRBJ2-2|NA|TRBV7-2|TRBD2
TGTGCCAGCAGGCGTCCGGGACTAGCGGGTCGCGGGGAGCTGTTTTTT
CASRRPGLAGRGELFF
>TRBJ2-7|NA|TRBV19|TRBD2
TGTGCCAGTAGGAGGACTAGCGGGAGGGAGAACGAGCAGCACTTC
CASRRTSGRENEQHF
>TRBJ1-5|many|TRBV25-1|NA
TGTGCCAGCAGTGAATCGGGGGGCGGCAATCAGCCCCAGCATTTT
CASSESGGGNQPQHF
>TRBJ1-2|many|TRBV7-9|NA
TGTGCCAGCAGCTCGGACGGACTAGCTGGCTACACCTTC
CASSSDGLAGYTF
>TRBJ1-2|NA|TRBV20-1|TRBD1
TGCAGTGTTAGTAGCGGGACAGAGAGCTATGGCTACACCTTC
CSVSSGTESYGYTF
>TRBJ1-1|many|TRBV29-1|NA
TGCAGCGCCTTTTTGAACACTGAAGCTTTCTTT
CSAFLNTEAFF
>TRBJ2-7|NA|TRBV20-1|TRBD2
TGCAGTGCTGGCGCGGGGAGGGGCTACGAGCAGTACTTC
CSAGAGRGYEQYF
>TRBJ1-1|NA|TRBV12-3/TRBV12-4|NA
TGTGCCAGCAGTTTGGTGGGACCCGCCACTGAAGCTTTCTTT
CASSLVGPATEAFF
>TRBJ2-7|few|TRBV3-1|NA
TGTGCCAGCAGCCAAGTCTCGGTAGACTACGAGCAGTACTTC
CASSQVSVDYEQYF
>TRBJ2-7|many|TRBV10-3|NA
TGTGCCATCAGCCGTGAGTCCGAGCAGTACTTC
CAISRESEQYF
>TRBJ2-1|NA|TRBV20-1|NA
TGCAGTGCTCGGCGACTCTACAATGAGCAGTTCTTC
CSARRLYNEQFF
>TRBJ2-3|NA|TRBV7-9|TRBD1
TGTGCCAGCAGCTTCGGTATAGGAGCGGGACAGGGTGATACGCAGTATTTT
CASSFGIGAGQGDTQYF
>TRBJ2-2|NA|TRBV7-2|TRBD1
TGTGCCAGCAGCATGGATGACAGGGCGAACACCGGGGAGCTGTTTTTT
CASSMDDRANTGELFF
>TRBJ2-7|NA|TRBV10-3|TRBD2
TGTGCCATCAGTGGAGCTAGCGGGGGTTACGAGCAGTACTTC
CAISGASGGYEQYF
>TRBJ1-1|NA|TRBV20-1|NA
TGCAGTGCTAGTTTTGAGGGGCGACACACTGAAGCTTTCTTT
CSASFEGRHTEAFF
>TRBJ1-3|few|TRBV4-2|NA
TGTGCCAGCAGCCAAAACCCGGCGGTGGGCTCTGGAAACACCATATATTTT
CASSQNPAVGSGNTIYF
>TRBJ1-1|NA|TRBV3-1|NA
TGTGCCAGCAGCCAAGGGTGGCAGAACACTGAAGCTTTCTTT
CASSQGWQNTEAFF
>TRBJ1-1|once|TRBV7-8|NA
TGTGCCAGCAGCTCAGCTATCGGGAACACTGAAGCTTTCTTT
CASSSAIGNTEAFF
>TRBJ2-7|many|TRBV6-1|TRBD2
TGTGCCAGCAGTGAAGTTCTAGCGGGTGCCTTCGAGCAGTACTTC
CASSEVLAGAFEQYF
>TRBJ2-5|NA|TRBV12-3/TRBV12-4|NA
TGTGCCAGCAGTTTATACGGCTACAATCAGCCCCGGTACTTC
CASSLYGYNQPRYF
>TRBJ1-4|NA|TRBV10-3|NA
TGTGCCAGCGGCCGTGGGGGGCCAAATGAAAAACTGTTTTTT
CASGRGGPNEKLFF
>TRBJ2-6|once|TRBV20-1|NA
TGCAGTGCTAGAGGTAGGGGTCGGGCCAACGTCCTGACTTTC
CSARGRGRANVLTF
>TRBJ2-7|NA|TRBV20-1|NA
TGCAGTGCTAGAGATAGGGCTGGGCAAGAGGGGTACGAGCAGTACTTC
CSARDRAGQEGYEQYF
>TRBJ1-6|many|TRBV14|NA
TGTGCCAGCAGCCAAGATCCCACGGGGGGTCGTAATTCACCCCTCCACTTT
CASSQDPTGGRNSPLHF
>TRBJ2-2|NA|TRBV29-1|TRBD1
TGCAACGCCGGGACAGGGGGGAGGGAGCTGTTTTTT
CNAGTGGRELFF
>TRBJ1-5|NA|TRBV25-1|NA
TGTGCCAGCAGTGAATACAGGGGCTTGAGCAATCAGCCCCAGCATTTT
CASSEYRGLSNQPQHF
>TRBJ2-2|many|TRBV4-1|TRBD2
TGCGCCAGCAGCCAAAGACTAGCAGGCACCGGGGAGCTGTTTTTT
CASSQRLAGTGELFF
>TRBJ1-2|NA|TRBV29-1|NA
TGCAGCTTGGAGTCTGTCGATAATGGCTACACCTTC
CSLESVDNGYTF
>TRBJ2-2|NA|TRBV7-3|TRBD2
TGTGCCAGCAGCTTAGTCGGGACTAGCGGGGAGCTGTTTTTT
CASSLVGTSGELFF
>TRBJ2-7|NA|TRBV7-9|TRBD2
TGTGCCAGCAGCTACCTGACTAGCGGGAGGGACGAGCAGTACTTC
CASSYLTSGRDEQYF
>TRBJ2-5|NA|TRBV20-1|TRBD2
TGCAGTGCTAGAGTGGAAGGTAGGGAGGGCCGGGAGACCCAGTACTTC
CSARVEGREGRETQYF
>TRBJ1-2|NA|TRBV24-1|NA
TGTGCCACCAGTAGTATGGGACTTACGAACTATGGCTACACCTTC
CATSSMGLTNYGYTF
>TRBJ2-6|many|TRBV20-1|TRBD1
TGCAGTGCTAGAGATCAAGGAGTGTGGGACAGGCGCTCTGGGGCCAACGTCCTGACTTTC
CSARDQGVWDRRSGANVLTF
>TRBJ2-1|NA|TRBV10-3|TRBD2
TGTGCCATCAGTGACCGACTAGCGGCCAATGAGCAGTTCTTC
CAISDRLAANEQFF
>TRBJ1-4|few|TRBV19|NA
TGTGCCAGTAGTATGTACGGACGGCTAACAACTAATGAAAAACTGTTTTTT
CASSMYGRLTTNEKLFF
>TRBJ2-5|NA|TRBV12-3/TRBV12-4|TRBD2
TGTGCCAGCAGTTTTACCGTAGGGAGGGAACAGCCCCAGTACTTC
CASSFTVGREQPQYF
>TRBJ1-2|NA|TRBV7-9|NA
TGTGCCAGCAGACCACGTCCGGGGGGAAGCTACACCTTC
CASRPRPGGSYTF
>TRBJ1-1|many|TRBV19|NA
TGTGCCTCGACAGGTTTGAACACTGAAGCTTTCTTT
CASTGLNTEAFF
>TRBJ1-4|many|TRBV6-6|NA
TGTGCCAGCAGTTACTCGTTGTTTGAAAAACTGTTTTTT
CASSYSLFEKLFF
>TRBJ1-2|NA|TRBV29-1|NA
TGCAGCGTCCTCCGGGGGCATGGCTACACCTTC
CSVLRGHGYTF